The TCR beta chain under discussion was sequenced for a study of T cell repertoires in cytomegalovirus infection. Study-level information: Shared public TCR beta signatures pointed to both CMV infection and a matching HLA type. The study's findings and limits: The ex vivo response was dominated by HLA-C-restricted CMV-specific TCR beta clonotypes.

Points on this clonotype: Its cognate antigen is unknown.

Germline loops: CDR1 LGHDT, CDR2 YNNKEL (reference sequence). The ends were cut back, 3 bases at V and 6 bases at J, with 11 bases in the middle. CDR3 length equals 13 residues. From the reads, TCRdb called clonotypes with MiXCR, one entry per CDR3 protein. The table lists hundreds of thousands of distinct CDR3 sequences, 35% of them singletons. The sequence was collected from a human donor in good health (CMV status not recorded). Some clones in this sample may be carry-over from other donors' samples. Material for sequencing was PBMCs. The chain is built from TRBV3-1 and TRBJ1-2; possibly TRBD1 for D (6 bases). DNA of the CDR3: TGTGCCAGCAGCCATGGCAACAGGGATGGCTACACCTTC. Translating it yields CASSHGNRDGYTF.